This entry is about one T cell receptor beta chain. Its antigen is unknown. Healthy bone marrow donors supplied every sample. Vbeta (60) and Jbeta (13) primers were used in the PCR. The repertoire was sequenced with immunoSEQ multiplex PCR; TCRdb's copy has only in-frame clones and lacks some. The sample includes about 250,000 clones, about 77% of them seen just once. This CDR3 comprises 13 residues. Per the germline V gene, CDR1 is LGHNT and CDR2 is FRNRAP. V gave up 8 bases and J gave up 4 bases, with 15 bases separating them. The data derive from a study of cytomegalovirus exposure and HLA in healthy donors. Study observations and caveats: On later analysis, the bulk of CMV-associated TCR beta chains appeared to be HLA-restricted. Cytomegalovirus-associated TCR beta chains were listed, numbering some 170. The authors judged a highly shared variant cluster likely a sequencing artifact.

Sample: PBMCs. This TCR derives from a boy aged 5-17 years in good health and CMV-seronegative. This chain joins TRBV12-5 and TRBJ2-7, with D maybe TRBD2 (5 bases). Here the CDR3 reads CASLDGGGYEQYF. The CDR3 DNA sequence: TGTGCTAGTTTGGACGGAGGAGGTTACGAGCAGTACTTC.